These 27 T cell receptor beta chains were sequenced from one sample in a study of shared clonotypes between healthy human individuals. Assay used: immunoSEQ multiplex PCR; TCRdb lists only in-frame clones, some missing. The data contain approximately 1.5 million clones, just under 99% of them singletons. The sample comprised naive CD4+ T cells sorted from blood. Specified subset: CD45RA+ positively selected. The source of these receptors is a man younger than 45 in good health.

The chain links TRBV6-1 to TRBJ2-3, with 9 nucleotides matching TRBD2. J gave up 5 bases and V 4 bases, and 7 bases lay outside the gene matches. In germline, CDR1 is MNHNS, CDR2 SASEGT. This CDR3 has 15 amino acids. The CDR3 bases are TGTGCCAGCAGTGCGCCTAGCGGGATGGGAGATACGCAGTATTTT. Its translation: CASSAPSGMGDTQYF.

V is TRBV7-9 and J is TRBJ1-3; 10 positions agree with TRBD1. The CDR3 contains 19 residues. Germline V gives CDR1 SEHNR, CDR2 FQNEAQ (reference sequence). After removal of 5 bases from V and 4 bases from J, the junction contained 17 bases not matched to a gene. CDR3 residues: CASSPTRSRDRGGGNTIYF. The CDR3 nucleotides read TGTGCCAGCAGCCCAACTAGGAGCCGGGACAGGGGAGGCGGAAACACCATATATTTT.

This sequence joins TRBV5-1 and TRBJ2-5; TRBD1 aligns across 9 bases. Trimming at V came to 2 bases and at J to 3 bases, leaving 5 bases not matched to a gene. The CDR3 consists of 15 residues. Germline V gives CDR1 SGHRS, CDR2 YFSETQ. CDR3 amino acids: CASSFSRTGEETQYF. CDR3 sequence (DNA): TGCGCCAGCAGCTTTTCTAGGACAGGGGAAGAGACCCAGTACTTC.

The chain joins TRBV7-6 to TRBJ2-7; D may be TRBD2 (6 bases). This CDR3 comprises 13 residues. V lost 4 bases to trimming and J lost 3 bases, with 10 bases between them. CDR1 and CDR2 (germline): SGHVS, FNYEAQ. The CDR3 DNA follows: TGTGCCAGCAGCTCGTCCGGGAGCTACGAGCAGTACTTC. It yields the protein CASSSSGSYEQYF.

V is TRBV28 and J is TRBJ1-2; D is unclear. V was cut by 5 bases and J by 4 bases, with 11 bases left in between. CDR3 length: 13 residues. Germline V CDR1 and CDR2: MDHEN, SYDVKM. The CDR3: CASSPPPGYGYTF. Written as DNA, the CDR3 is TGTGCCAGCAGTCCCCCGCCCGGCTATGGCTACACCTTC.

The V call is TRBV28, the J call TRBJ2-5, with a weak D call TRBD2 (5 bases). The germline V gene has CDR1 MDHEN and CDR2 SYDVKM. CDR3 length: 13 amino acids. Trimming stripped 7 bases from V and 5 bases from J, with 14 bases between. The CDR3 region has the DNA TGTGCCAGCAATGAGGAGGTGAAGGAGACCCAGTACTTC. Amino acid sequence: CASNEEVKETQYF. Full variable domain (rest looked up from reference TRBV28 and TRBJ2-5): DVKVTQSSRYLVKRTGEKVFLECVQDMDHENMFWYRQDPGLGLRLIYFSYDVKMKEKGDIPEGYSVSREKKERFSLILESASTNQTSMYLCASNEEVKETQYFGPGTRLLVL.

The chain employs TRBV2 and TRBJ2-5; D ambiguous. V shed 7 bases and J shed 1 base, with 10 bases lying between them. Germline V gives CDR1 SNHLY, CDR2 FYNNEI. CDR3 length equals 13 residues. CDR3 DNA: TGTGCCAGCAATGGGTACGGCCAAGAGACCCAGTACTTC. It encodes CASNGYGQETQYF.

CDR3 protein: CASSSQGLRYGYTF. Written as DNA, the CDR3 is TGCGCCAGCAGCTCGCAGGGACTTCGCTATGGCTACACCTTC. V and J are TRBV5-1 and TRBJ1-2; maybe TRBD1 (5 bases). Between the trimmed V and J ends, which lost 3 bases and 4 bases, there was a span of 13 bases. Germline lookup yields CDR1 SGHRS and CDR2 YFSETQ. The CDR3 contains 14 residues.

The chain has TRBV5-4 and TRBJ1-1, with 10 nucleotides matching TRBD1. The junction had 4 bases not matched to a gene; V was cut back by 5 bases and J by 0 bases. Germline V gene lookup returns CDR1 SGHNT and CDR2 YYREEE (reference sequence). The CDR3 is 15 amino acids. The CDR3 nucleotides are TGTGCCAGCAGGAGGGACAGGGGCTTGAACACTGAAGCTTTCTTT. Protein product: CASRRDRGLNTEAFF.

The chain couples TRBV30 to TRBJ2-7, with 11 bases identical to TRBD2. CDR3 length: 15 residues. V was pared by 1 base and J by 3 bases, with 5 bases of the junction left unmatched. CDR1 GTSNPN and CDR2 SVGIG come from the germline V gene (reference sequence). CDR3 coding DNA: TGTGCCTGGAGTGCCCGACTAGCGGGGAGCTACGAGCAGTACTTC. Translation: CAWSARLAGSYEQYF.

The V and J genes are TRBV27 and TRBJ2-1; the match to TRBD1 covers 11 bases. The J segment lost 12 bases and the V segment lost 2 bases, leaving 15 bases of the junction unmatched. The CDR3 is 17 residues long. The germline V gene encodes CDR1 MNHEY and CDR2 SMNVEV (reference sequence). Here the CDR3 DNA reads TGTGCCAGCAGTTTACTACTCGGGACAGGGGGTTGGGACCGGCAGTTCTTC. Its protein product is CASSLLLGTGGWDRQFF.

The V and J genes are TRBV2 and TRBJ1-2; possibly TRBD1 for D (6 bases). The CDR3 spans 13 residues. The germline gives CDR1 SNHLY, CDR2 FYNNEI. V was cut by 6 bases and J by 3 bases, with 11 bases left in between. CDR3 protein: CASRRTAYYGYTF. CDR3 DNA sequence: TGTGCCAGCAGGCGGACAGCATACTATGGCTACACCTTC.

V and J are TRBV7-9 and TRBJ2-1, with unresolved D. The CDR3 is 15 residues long. V dropped 6 bases and J dropped 9 bases, with 21 bases sitting between them. In germline, CDR1 is SEHNR, CDR2 FQNEAQ (reference sequence). The CDR3 DNA sequence: TGTGCCAGCAGTTTGATAGGTAGGGTGATAAGTGAGCAGTTCTTC. As protein: CASSLIGRVISEQFF.

The chain links TRBV18 to TRBJ1-2, with D maybe TRBD1 (5 bases). Trimming cost V 3 bases and J 5 bases, with 16 bases left between them. In germline, CDR1 is KGHSH, CDR2 LQKENI. This CDR3 contains 15 residues. DNA of the CDR3: TGTGCCAGCTCACCTGGGACCGGCGGGTGGTATGGCTACACCTTC. It is translated as CASSPGTGGWYGYTF.

In the case of this clone: This sample includes further DNA sequences coding for the same CDR3. V is TRBV9 and J is TRBJ2-2, with D maybe TRBD2 (6 bases). Trimming removed 0 bases from V and 5 bases from J, with 8 bases in between. The CDR3 totals 14 residues. From germline, CDR1 is SGDLS and CDR2 YYNGEE. CDR3 protein: CASSVVGGTGELFF. The CDR3 region has the DNA TGTGCCAGCAGCGTAGTCGGGGGTACCGGGGAGCTGTTTTTT. The full variable domain, completed using reference TRBV9 and TRBJ2-2, is DSGVTQTPKHLITATGQRVTLRCSPRSGDLSVYWYQQSLDQGLQFLIQYYNGEERAKGNILERFSAQQFPDLHSELNLSSLELGDSALYFCASSVVGGTGELFFGEGSRLTVL.

The rearrangement links TRBV30 to TRBJ2-5; D unresolved. Trimming removed 6 bases at V and 13 bases at J, with 18 bases between. This CDR3 is 11 amino acids long. The germline gives CDR1 GTSNPN, CDR2 SVGIG (reference sequence). CDR3 sequence reads: CACFGPDLTYF. The DNA of the CDR3 is TGTGCCTGTTTTGGACCGGACCTTACGTACTTC.

V is TRBV19 and J is TRBJ1-2; D gene ambiguous. Trimming shortened V by 5 bases and J by 3 bases, and 13 bases separated the two germline ends. The V gene's germline CDR1 is LNHDA and CDR2 SQIVND (reference sequence). The CDR3 is 14 residues long. The chain's CDR3 is CASSGNAFDYGYTF. For the CDR3, the DNA is TGTGCCAGTAGTGGGAACGCTTTTGACTATGGCTACACCTTC.

V is TRBV30 and J is TRBJ1-1; D call uncertain. This CDR3 region has 15 residues. The germline CDR1 and CDR2 sequences are GTSNPN and SVGIG (reference sequence). Trimming left V 3 bases short and J 2 bases short, with 16 bases between. CDR3 in DNA: TGTGCCTGGAGCATAGATTCTCTGACCAACACTGAAGCTTTCTTT. Amino acid sequence: CAWSIDSLTNTEAFF.

The rearrangement links TRBV7-9 to TRBJ2-7; D is unclear. The CDR3 spans 11 residues. Germline V gene lookup returns CDR1 SEHNR and CDR2 FQNEAQ (reference sequence). The germline V and J ends were trimmed by 5 bases and 3 bases, with 5 bases remaining between them. Here the CDR3 reads CASSTYYEQYF. The CDR3 DNA is TGTGCCAGCAGCACCTACTACGAGCAGTACTTC.

The J gene is TRBJ2-7, the V gene TRBV2; D remains unclear. Between the trimmed V and J ends, which lost 0 bases and 9 bases, there was a span of 15 bases. This CDR3 comprises 14 residues. The germline CDR1 and CDR2 sequences are SNHLY and FYNNEI. The CDR3, as DNA: TGTGCCAGCAGTGAAGCATCCTCCCGCACCAGGCAGTACTTC. It translates to CASSEASSRTRQYF.

As for this clone: This specimen includes other DNA sequences encoding the same CDR3. V is TRBV7-3 and J is TRBJ1-1; the D gene is possibly TRBD1 (5 bases). This CDR3 spans 13 amino acids. Trimming stripped 5 bases from V and 4 bases from J, with 11 bases between. Germline V gene data show CDR1 as SGHTA and CDR2 as FQGTGA. CDR3 sequence reads: CASSPPGGTEAFF. The CDR3 DNA sequence: TGTGCCAGCAGCCCTCCGGGGGGCACTGAAGCTTTCTTT. The full variable domain, its missing parts supplied by reference TRBV7-3 and TRBJ1-1, is GAGVSQTPSNKVTEKGKYVELRCDPISGHTALYWYRQSLGQGPEFLIYFQGTGAADDSGLPNDRFFAVRPEGSVSTLKIQRTERGDSAVYLCASSPPGGTEAFFGQGTRLTVV.

V usage is TRBV4-3 and J usage is TRBJ2-2; tentative D call: TRBD1 (6 bases). V was clipped by 4 bases and J by 4 bases, with 19 bases between them. Germline values: CDR1 LGHNA, CDR2 YSLEER. The CDR3 has 17 amino acids. As DNA, the CDR3 is TGCGCCAGCAGCCCTGGGGGCAAGGGTAGGGTCACCGGGGAGCTGTTTTTT. It translates to CASSPGGKGRVTGELFF.

The chain couples TRBV9 to TRBJ2-1; D is possibly TRBD2 (6 bases). CDR1 and CDR2 from the germline V gene are SGDLS and YYNGEE. The CDR3 contains 16 residues. V was cut by 1 base and J by 0 bases, with 11 bases left in between. The CDR3 is CASSVYGRSSYNEQFF. The CDR3 DNA follows: TGTGCCAGCAGCGTATACGGGAGAAGCTCCTACAATGAGCAGTTCTTC.

The rearrangement joins TRBV6-5 to TRBJ2-7; a weak D match, TRBD1 (6 bases). V was pared by 0 bases and J by 6 bases, with 15 bases between. The germline CDR1 and CDR2 sequences are MNHEY and SVGAGI. The CDR3 is 15 amino acids. CDR3 loop: CASSYSQGISGEQYF. CDR3 sequence (DNA): TGTGCCAGCAGTTACTCACAGGGTATCTCGGGCGAGCAGTACTTC.

A note on this clone: Other DNA sequences in this sample translate to the same CDR3. This chain links TRBV5-1 with TRBJ2-2, with D tentatively TRBD1 (5 bases). The germline V gene encodes CDR1 SGHRS and CDR2 YFSETQ. The CDR3 totals 13 residues. Trimming pared 0 bases from V and 6 bases from J, leaving 6 bases between. The CDR3 sequence is CASSLGGSGELFF. The CDR3 region has the DNA TGCGCCAGCAGCTTGGGGGGCTCCGGGGAGCTGTTTTTT.

The chain joins TRBV5-1 to TRBJ2-1; tentative D call: TRBD2 (6 bases). The V end lost 0 bases, the J end lost 8 bases, and 21 bases lay between the germline ends. The germline V gene has CDR1 SGHRS and CDR2 YFSETQ. The CDR3 runs to 17 residues. CDR3 nucleotides: TGCGCCAGCAGCTTGGCATCGGGAGCTGGGGTTAGGGATGAGCAGTTCTTC. Protein product: CASSLASGAGVRDEQFF.

V usage is TRBV2 and J usage is TRBJ2-5; 12 bases align to TRBD2. CDR1 is SNHLY, CDR2 FYNNEI, per germline. The CDR3 runs to 16 residues. V lost 4 bases, J lost 7 bases, and 10 bases stayed unmatched. In nucleotides, the CDR3 is TGTGCCAGCAGTGGAGTTTGGACTAGCGGGACCCCGACCCAGTACTTC. Encoded protein: CASSGVWTSGTPTQYF.